This TCR beta chain was sequenced for a study of CD8+ T cells in alopecia areata. The CDR3 is 15 residues long. Germline-derived CDR1 and CDR2 are NNHDY and SYVADS. Trimming cost V 4 bases and J 1 base, with 13 bases left between them. Reverse transcription of extracted RNA yielded cDNA, which provided the sequencing template. Here immunoSEQ multiplex PCR was the method, and the copy in TCRdb shows in-frame clones only, minus some. The table lists around 100,000 clones, with no singletons. This clone has a handful of counts. The gene names here belong to mouse. The CDR3 is cut off 4 residues early in the read; its end comes from the germline J gene.

This chain joins TRBV13-3 and TRBJ2-3; D possibly corresponds to TRBD1 (6 bases). The sample taken for sequencing was lesional skin. The clonotype was recovered from a C3H/HeJ mouse with alopecia areata. The strain's MHC haplotype is H2-k. The sequenced part of the CDR3 DNA is TGTGCCAGCAGTCCACAGGGTGTTGGTGCAGAA. It yields the protein CASSPQGVGAE. The CDR3 in full is CASSPQGVGAETLYF.